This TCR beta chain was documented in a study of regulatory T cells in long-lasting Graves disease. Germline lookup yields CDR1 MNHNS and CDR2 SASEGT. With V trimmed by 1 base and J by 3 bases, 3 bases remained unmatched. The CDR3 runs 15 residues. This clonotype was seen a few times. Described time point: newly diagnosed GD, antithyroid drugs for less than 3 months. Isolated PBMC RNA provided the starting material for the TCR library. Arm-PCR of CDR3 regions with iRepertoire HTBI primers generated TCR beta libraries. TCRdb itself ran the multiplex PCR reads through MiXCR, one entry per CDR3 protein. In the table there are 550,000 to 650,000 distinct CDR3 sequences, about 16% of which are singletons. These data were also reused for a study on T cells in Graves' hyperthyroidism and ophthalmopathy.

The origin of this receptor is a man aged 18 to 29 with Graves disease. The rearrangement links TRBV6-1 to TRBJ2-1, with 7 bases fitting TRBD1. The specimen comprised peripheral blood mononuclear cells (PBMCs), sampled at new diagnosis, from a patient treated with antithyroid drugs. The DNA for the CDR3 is TGTGCCAGCAGTGAAGGGGGGACAGTCTACAATGAGCAGTTCTTC. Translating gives CASSEGGTVYNEQFF.